Each of the 6 T cell receptor beta chains below was sequenced from the same sample in a study of identical twins. TCRdb re-derived calls from the 5' RACE reads in MiXCR, one entry per CDR3 protein. The data contain around 530,000 distinct CDR3 sequences, 13% to 15% of them singletons. Another study also made use of these data, one on yellow fever vaccine responses in identical twins.

Specimen: CD4+ T cells sorted from blood. These receptors were taken from a young woman in good health.

This clonotype came up a few times. The chain combines TRBV10-2 with TRBJ1-5, with D perhaps matching TRBD1 (5 bases). This CDR3 has 13 amino acids. The germline V and J ends were trimmed by 7 bases and 4 bases, with 11 bases remaining between them. Looked up from germline, CDR1 is WSHSY and CDR2 is SAAADI. Here the CDR3 reads CASTPGTNQPQHF. The CDR3 DNA sequence: TGCGCCAGCACGCCGGGGACGAATCAGCCCCAGCATTTT.

In its sample, this clonotype was seen a few times. The chain joins TRBV15 to TRBJ1-6; the D is unclear. Germline CDR1 LNHNV, CDR2 YYDKDF (reference sequence). V lost 2 bases to trimming and J lost 9 bases, with 8 bases between them. This CDR3 region has 13 residues. The CDR3 reads CATSRPGGSPLHF. CDR3 nucleotide sequence: TGTGCCACCAGCAGACCGGGAGGTTCACCCCTCCACTTT.

This clonotype was counted only a few times. This chain links TRBV2 with TRBJ2-2, with TRBD2 identical over 10 bases. The junction had 9 bases not matched to a gene; V was cut back by 1 base and J by 7 bases. This CDR3 spans 17 amino acids. Germline loops: CDR1 SNHLY, CDR2 FYNNEI. CDR3 nucleotides: TGTGCCAGCAGTGAAGGACCTAGCGGGAGATCGGGCGGGGAGCTGTTTTTT. Translation gives CASSEGPSGRSGGELFF.

V is TRBV29-1 and J is TRBJ2-1; D may correspond to TRBD1 or TRBD2 (5 bases each). V gave up 4 bases and J gave up 0 bases, with 19 bases separating them. CDR1 and CDR2 from the germline V gene are SQVTM and ANQGSEA. The CDR3 is made up of 17 amino acids. The CDR3 is CSVAISSSGSSYNEQFF. CDR3 in DNA: TGCAGCGTTGCTATCTCATCCTCAGGGAGCTCCTACAATGAGCAGTTCTTC.

The chain has TRBV12-3 or TRBV12-4 and TRBJ2-2; a possible D gene is TRBD1 (5 bases). Trimming took 5 bases from V and 9 from J, leaving 16 bases between them. CDR3 size: 14 residues. The CDR3 region is CASSPPRQFRELFF. CDR3 nucleotide sequence: TGTGCCAGCAGTCCCCCCCGACAGTTCCGGGAGCTGTTTTTT.

This clonotype has only a few counts. DNA for the CDR3: TGCGCCAGCAGCTTTAGCGGGAGTAGTAGAGATACGCAGTATTTT. This sequence encodes CASSFSGSSRDTQYF. The V and J genes are TRBV5-1 and TRBJ2-3; 9 nucleotides match TRBD2. The length of the CDR3 is 15 residues. The V gene's germline CDR1 is SGHRS and CDR2 YFSETQ. V was clipped by 2 bases and J by 5 bases; unmatched bases: 6.